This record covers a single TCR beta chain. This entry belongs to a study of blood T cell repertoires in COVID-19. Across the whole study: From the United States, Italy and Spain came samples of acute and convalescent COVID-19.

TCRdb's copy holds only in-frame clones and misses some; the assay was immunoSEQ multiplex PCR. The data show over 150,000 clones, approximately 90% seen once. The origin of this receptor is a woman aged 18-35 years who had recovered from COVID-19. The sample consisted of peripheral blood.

CDR3 sequence: CASRGDMSYEQYF. CDR3 nucleotides: TGTGCCAGCAGGGGAGACATGTCCTACGAGCAGTACTTC. This chain connects TRBV11-2 to TRBJ2-7; tentative D call: TRBD2 (5 bases). Looked up from germline, CDR1 is SGHAT and CDR2 is FQNNGV. The CDR3 is 13 amino acids. V was trimmed by 6 bases and J by 1 base, leaving 10 bases between them. Full variable domain (remainder filled in from reference TRBV11-2 and TRBJ2-7): EAGVAQSPRYKIIEKRQSVAFWCNPISGHATLYWYQQILGQGPKLLIQFQNNGVVDDSQLPKDRFSAERLKGVDSTLKIQPAKLEDSAVYLCASRGDMSYEQYFGPGTRLTVT.